Listed below are T cell receptor beta chains from one sample, sequenced in a study of T cell repertoires in cytomegalovirus infection. TCRdb independently ran MiXCR on the reads; one entry per CDR3 protein. This sample carries around 900,000 distinct CDR3 sequences, roughly 31% of them seen once, and the ten largest clones take around 15%. Antigens of these TCRs are unknown. The sample consisted of cultured CD8+ T cells from PBMCs, taken from culture after CMV antigen stimulation. The source of these receptors is a human donor in good health (CMV status not recorded). Some clones in this sample may be carry-over from other donors' samples. Both conserved end residues are part of each CDR3. The D gene is left open where the match is weak. A row's size may be missing; if present it is once, few, many or a size class.

J: TRBJ2-2
D: TRBD2
size: -
V: TRBV11-2
CDR3: CASNPPSGVNTGELFF
DNA: TGTGCCAGCAACCCCCCAAGCGGGGTAAACACCGGGGAGCTGTTTTTT

J: TRBJ2-1
D: -
size: few
V: TRBV7-6
CDR3: CASSPSPLGLSSYNEQFF
DNA: TGTGCCAGCAGCCCTAGTCCCCTCGGGTTGAGCTCCTACAATGAGCAGTTCTTC

J: TRBJ1-2
D: -
size: -
V: TRBV7-9
CDR3: CASSSPLGGKWYTF
DNA: TGTGCCAGCAGCTCTCCCCTCGGGGGGAAATGGTACACCTTC

J: TRBJ2-3
D: -
size: many
V: TRBV7-8
CDR3: CASSLAWDTSTDTQYF
DNA: TGTGCCAGCAGCTTAGCATGGGACACAAGCACAGATACGCAGTATTTT

J: TRBJ1-2
D: -
size: few
V: TRBV25-1
CDR3: CASSDIGAGGYTF
DNA: TGTGCCAGCAGTGATATAGGGGCCGGTGGCTACACCTTC

J: TRBJ1-1
D: -
size: -
V: TRBV20-1
CDR3: CSAKLYRENTEAFF
DNA: TGCAGTGCTAAGCTATACAGGGAGAACACTGAAGCTTTCTTT

J: TRBJ2-3
D: TRBD2
size: few
V: TRBV7-6
CDR3: CASSPLGLAADTQYF
DNA: TGTGCCAGCAGCCCGCTCGGACTAGCGGCAGATACGCAGTATTTT

J: TRBJ2-7
D: TRBD1
size: -
V: TRBV5-1
CDR3: CASSPYGQGFDEQYF
DNA: TGCGCCAGCAGCCCTTATGGACAGGGTTTCGACGAGCAGTACTTC

J: TRBJ2-1
D: TRBD1
size: -
V: TRBV12-3/TRBV12-4
CDR3: CASTTDRGVYNEQFF
DNA: TGTGCCAGCACCACCGACAGGGGGGTCTACAATGAGCAGTTCTTC

J: TRBJ1-4
D: TRBD1
size: -
V: TRBV6-6
CDR3: CASSPWDRVEKLFF
DNA: TGTGCCAGCAGTCCTTGGGACAGGGTTGAAAAACTGTTTTTT

J: TRBJ2-5
D: -
size: -
V: TRBV7-6
CDR3: CASSYGIETQYF
DNA: TGTGCCAGCAGCTATGGTATCGAGACCCAGTACTTC

J: TRBJ2-5
D: -
size: few
V: TRBV9
CDR3: CASSAWGGTGLQETQYF
DNA: TGTGCCAGCAGCGCCTGGGGGGGGACAGGCCTGCAAGAGACCCAGTACTTC

J: TRBJ1-2
D: TRBD1
size: -
V: TRBV19
CDR3: CASSPSRQGIGYTF
DNA: TGTGCCAGTAGTCCGTCCCGACAGGGAATTGGCTACACCTTC

J: TRBJ2-5
D: -
size: -
V: TRBV9
CDR3: CASSVGDTYQETQYF
DNA: TGTGCCAGCAGCGTTGGGGACACGTACCAAGAGACCCAGTACTTC

J: TRBJ2-2
D: -
size: -
V: TRBV20-1
CDR3: CSASPDYTGGELFF
DNA: TGCAGTGCTAGCCCCGACTATACTGGTGGGGAGCTGTTTTTT

J: TRBJ1-5
D: -
size: -
V: TRBV15
CDR3: CATSSPQGDYSNQPQHF
DNA: TGTGCCACCAGCAGTCCCCAAGGCGACTATAGCAATCAGCCCCAGCATTTT

J: TRBJ2-2
D: -
size: -
V: TRBV6-5
CDR3: CASSYAASNTGELFF
DNA: TGTGCCAGCAGTTACGCGGCTAGCAACACCGGGGAGCTGTTTTTT

J: TRBJ1-2
D: -
size: few
V: TRBV18
CDR3: CASSRSQGHGYTF
DNA: TGTGCCAGCTCGAGGAGTCAGGGACACGGCTACACCTTC

J: TRBJ1-1
D: -
size: -
V: TRBV7-8
CDR3: CASSLARQVNTEAFF
DNA: TGTGCCAGCAGCTTAGCGAGACAGGTGAACACTGAAGCTTTCTTT

J: TRBJ1-2
D: -
size: -
V: TRBV7-9
CDR3: CASSPGVSLNYGYTF
DNA: TGTGCCAGCAGCCCAGGGGTCAGCTTAAACTATGGCTACACCTTC

J: TRBJ2-1
D: -
size: -
V: TRBV2
CDR3: CASKGYEQFF
DNA: TGTGCCAGCAAAGGCTATGAGCAGTTCTTC

J: TRBJ2-3
D: -
size: -
V: TRBV20-1
CDR3: CSARDRAGTGGTDTQYF
DNA: TGCAGTGCTAGAGATCGGGCAGGGACGGGGGGCACAGATACGCAGTATTTT

J: TRBJ1-5
D: -
size: few
V: TRBV12-3/TRBV12-4
CDR3: CASSLWGSSNQPQHF
DNA: TGTGCCAGCAGTTTATGGGGGTCAAGCAATCAGCCCCAGCATTTT

J: TRBJ1-1
D: TRBD1
size: few
V: TRBV2
CDR3: CASSAGTGYTEAFF
DNA: TGTGCCAGCAGTGCGGGGACAGGGTACACTGAAGCTTTCTTT

J: TRBJ2-1
D: -
size: few
V: TRBV24-1
CDR3: CATSDFMGGEQFF
DNA: TGTGCCACCAGTGATTTTATGGGGGGTGAGCAGTTCTTC

J: TRBJ2-7
D: -
size: -
V: TRBV15
CDR3: CATSRDFEGSYEQYF
DNA: TGTGCCACCAGCAGAGATTTTGAGGGTTCGTACGAGCAGTACTTC

J: TRBJ2-5
D: -
size: few
V: TRBV6-5
CDR3: CASSNDRGIETQYF
DNA: TGTGCCAGCAGTAACGACAGAGGAATTGAGACCCAGTACTTC

J: TRBJ1-5
D: -
size: few
V: TRBV12-3/TRBV12-4
CDR3: CASSPDSYQPQHF
DNA: TGTGCCAGCAGCCCAGACAGTTATCAGCCCCAGCATTTT

J: TRBJ2-1
D: TRBD1
size: -
V: TRBV12-3/TRBV12-4
CDR3: CASSFGTGVCF
DNA: TGTGCCAGCAGTTTTGGGACAGGGGTATGCTTC

J: TRBJ2-2
D: -
size: -
V: TRBV4-1
CDR3: CASSQGVHTGELFF
DNA: TGCGCCAGCAGCCAAGGGGTTCACACCGGGGAGCTGTTTTTT

J: TRBJ2-1
D: -
size: many
V: TRBV7-8
CDR3: CALDGGHEQFF
DNA: TGTGCCCTTGATGGGGGGCATGAGCAGTTCTTC

J: TRBJ1-5
D: TRBD1
size: few
V: TRBV4-2
CDR3: CASSQDQQGRVQPQHF
DNA: TGTGCCAGCAGCCAAGACCAACAGGGGAGGGTTCAGCCCCAGCATTTT